The clone carrying this T cell receptor beta chain was observed a few times. TCRdb independently ran MiXCR on the 5' RACE reads; one entry per CDR3 protein. The top ten clones hold about a third of a sample with some 160,000 distinct CDR3 sequences, approximately 10% of them seen once. The record originates from a study of T cells after yellow fever vaccination. Per the germline V gene, CDR1 is MDHEN and CDR2 is SYDVKM. The CDR3 is made up of 14 amino acids. V was cut by 3 bases and J by 5 bases, with 12 bases left in between. The sample was CD8+ T cells sorted from PBMCs, taken 45 days after the yellow fever booster vaccination. The origin of this receptor is a man aged 18-30 years who received the YFV17D yellow fever vaccine. The chain couples TRBV28 to TRBJ2-3; TRBD1 might be the D (5 bases). The CDR3 here is CASSFGQGRDTQYF. The CDR3 DNA is TGTGCCAGCAGTTTTGGGCAGGGCCGAGATACGCAGTATTTT.